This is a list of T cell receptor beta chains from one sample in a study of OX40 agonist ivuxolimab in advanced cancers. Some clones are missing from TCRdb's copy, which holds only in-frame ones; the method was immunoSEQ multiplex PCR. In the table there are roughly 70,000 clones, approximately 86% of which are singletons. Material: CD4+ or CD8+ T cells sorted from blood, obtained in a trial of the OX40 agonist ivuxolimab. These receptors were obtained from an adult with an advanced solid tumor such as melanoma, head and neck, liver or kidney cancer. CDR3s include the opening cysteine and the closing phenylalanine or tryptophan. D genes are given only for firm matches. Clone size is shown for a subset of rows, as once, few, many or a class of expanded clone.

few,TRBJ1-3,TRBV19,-,CATNRATGNTIYF,TGTGCCACCAATAGGGCCACTGGAAACACCATATATTTT
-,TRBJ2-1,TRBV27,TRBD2,CASSTSGSYNEQFF,TGTGCCAGCAGTACTAGCGGCTCCTACAATGAGCAGTTCTTC
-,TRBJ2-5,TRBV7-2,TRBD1,CASRQGGLTQYF,TGTGCCAGCAGACAGGGGGGTTTGACCCAGTACTTC
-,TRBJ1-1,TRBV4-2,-,CASSSRRDNTEAFF,TGTGCCAGCAGCTCTCGCCGGGACAACACTGAAGCTTTCTTT
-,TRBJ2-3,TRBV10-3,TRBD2,CAIKGLAGTTDTQYF,TGTGCCATCAAAGGACTAGCGGGAACCACAGATACGCAGTATTTT
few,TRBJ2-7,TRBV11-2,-,CASSSSGYEQYF,TGTGCCAGCAGCTCAAGTGGCTACGAGCAGTACTTC
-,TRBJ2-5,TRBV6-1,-,CASRVGTKETQYF,TGTGCCAGCAGGGTGGGAACCAAAGAGACCCAGTACTTC
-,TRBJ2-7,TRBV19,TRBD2,CASSPGTSGRGAYEQYF,TGTGCCAGTAGTCCGGGGACTAGCGGCAGAGGGGCCTACGAGCAGTACTTC
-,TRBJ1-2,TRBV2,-,CASSARGVRGYTF,TGTGCCAGCAGTGCACGGGGTGTTCGTGGCTACACCTTC
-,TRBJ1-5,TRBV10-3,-,CATRVSAGEGFNQPQHF,TGTGCCACCCGAGTGAGCGCGGGAGAGGGATTCAATCAGCCCCAGCATTTT
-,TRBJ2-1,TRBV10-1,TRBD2,CASSEGTRANEQFF,TGCGCCAGCAGTGAGGGGACTAGAGCCAATGAGCAGTTCTTC
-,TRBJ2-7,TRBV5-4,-,CASSNLDTEQYF,TGTGCCAGCAGCAATCTTGATACGGAGCAGTACTTC
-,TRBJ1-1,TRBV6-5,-,CASTPKNRANTEAFF,TGTGCCAGCACCCCTAAGAATCGGGCGAACACTGAAGCTTTCTTT
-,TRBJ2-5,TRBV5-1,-,CASSFGQGQETQYF,TGCGCCAGCAGCTTCGGGCAGGGACAAGAGACCCAGTACTTC
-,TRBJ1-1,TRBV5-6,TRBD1,CASSLQDRITEAFF,TGTGCCAGCAGCTTGCAGGACAGGATCACTGAAGCTTTCTTT
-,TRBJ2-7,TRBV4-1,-,CASSRLQGYEQYF,TGCGCCAGCAGCCGACTTCAAGGCTACGAGCAGTACTTC
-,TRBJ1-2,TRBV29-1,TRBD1,CSVGQGAGEGYTF,TGCAGCGTCGGACAGGGGGCGGGGGAAGGCTACACCTTC
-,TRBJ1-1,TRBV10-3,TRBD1,CAISGTGNTEAFF,TGTGCCATCAGTGGGACAGGGAACACTGAAGCTTTCTTT
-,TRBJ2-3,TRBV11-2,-,CASSSTLSTDTQYF,TGTGCCAGCAGCTCGACGTTAAGCACAGATACGCAGTATTTT
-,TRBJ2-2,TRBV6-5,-,CASRGAGELFF,TGTGCCAGCAGGGGGGCCGGGGAGCTGTTTTTT
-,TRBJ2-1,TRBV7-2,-,CASSASVGYEQFF,TGTGCCAGCAGCGCCTCGGTTGGCTATGAGCAGTTCTTC
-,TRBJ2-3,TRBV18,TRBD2,CASSRGGQADTQYF,TGTGCCAGCTCACGCGGGGGTCAGGCAGATACGCAGTATTTT
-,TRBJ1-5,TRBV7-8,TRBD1,CASSPDRVQPQHF,TGTGCCAGCAGCCCAGACAGGGTACAGCCCCAGCATTTT
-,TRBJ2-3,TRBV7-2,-,CASSSLWAAVFADTQYF,TGTGCCAGCAGCTCCCTTTGGGCCGCAGTGTTCGCAGATACGCAGTATTTT
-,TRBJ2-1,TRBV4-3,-,CASSLWFAATYNEQFF,TGCGCCAGCAGCCTTTGGTTCGCGGCGACCTACAATGAGCAGTTCTTC
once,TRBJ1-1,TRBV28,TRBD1,CASTLGQFMNTEAFF,TGTGCCAGCACCCTGGGACAGTTTATGAACACTGAAGCTTTCTTT
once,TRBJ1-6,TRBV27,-,CASSLMGQNSPLHF,TGTGCCAGCAGTTTAATGGGACAAAATTCACCCCTCCACTTT
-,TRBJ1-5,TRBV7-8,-,CASSLAQGFGNQPQHF,TGTGCCAGCAGCTTAGCGCAGGGGTTTGGAAATCAGCCCCAGCATTTT
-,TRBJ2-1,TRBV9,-,CASSVGTYNEQFF,TGTGCCAGCAGCGTAGGAACCTACAATGAGCAGTTCTTC
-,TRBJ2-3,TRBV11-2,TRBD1,CASSPGTGGANTQYF,TGTGCCAGCAGCCCGGGGACAGGGGGCGCGAATACGCAGTATTTT
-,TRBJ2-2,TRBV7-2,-,CASSPFGGLTGELFF,TGTGCCAGCAGCCCATTCGGCGGGCTAACCGGGGAGCTGTTTTTT
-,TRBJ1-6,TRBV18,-,CASSLGDGNSPLHF,TGTGCCAGCTCCCTTGGGGACGGAAATTCACCCCTCCACTTT
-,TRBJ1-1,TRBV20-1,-,CSASSDFEAFF,TGCAGTGCTAGTTCGGATTTTGAAGCTTTCTTT
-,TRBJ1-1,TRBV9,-,CASSVNPDGVTEAFF,TGTGCCAGCAGCGTTAACCCCGATGGGGTCACTGAAGCTTTCTTT
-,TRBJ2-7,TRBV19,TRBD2,CASSAGTSGRVYEQYF,TGTGCCAGTAGTGCCGGGACTAGCGGGAGGGTGTACGAGCAGTACTTC
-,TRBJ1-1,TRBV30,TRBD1,CAWSVRGDRGHTEAFF,TGTGCCTGGAGTGTACGGGGGGACAGGGGGCACACTGAAGCTTTCTTT